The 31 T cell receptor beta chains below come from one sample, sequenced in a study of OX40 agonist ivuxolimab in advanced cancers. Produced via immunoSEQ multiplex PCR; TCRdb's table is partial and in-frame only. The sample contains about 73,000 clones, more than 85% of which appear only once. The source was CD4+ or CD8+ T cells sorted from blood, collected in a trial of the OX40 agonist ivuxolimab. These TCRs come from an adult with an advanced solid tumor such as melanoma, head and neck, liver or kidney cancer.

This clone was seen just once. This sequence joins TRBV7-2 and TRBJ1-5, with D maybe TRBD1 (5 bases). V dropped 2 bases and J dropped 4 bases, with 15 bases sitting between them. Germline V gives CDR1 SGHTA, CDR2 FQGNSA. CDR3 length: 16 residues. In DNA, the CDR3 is TGTGCCAGCAGCTTATCATTGAGCAGGGCGAATCAGCCCCAGCATTTT. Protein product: CASSLSLSRANQPQHF.

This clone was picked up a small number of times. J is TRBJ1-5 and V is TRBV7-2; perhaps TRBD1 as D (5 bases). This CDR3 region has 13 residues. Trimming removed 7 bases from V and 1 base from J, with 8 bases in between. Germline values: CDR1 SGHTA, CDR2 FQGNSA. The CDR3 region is CASTRDSNQPQHF. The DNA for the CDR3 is TGTGCCAGCACCCGGGACAGCAATCAGCCCCAGCATTTT.

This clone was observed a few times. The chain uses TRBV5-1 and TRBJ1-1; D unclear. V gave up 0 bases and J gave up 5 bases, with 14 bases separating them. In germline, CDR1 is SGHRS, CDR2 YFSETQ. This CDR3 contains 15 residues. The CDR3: CASSLASSGPTEAFF. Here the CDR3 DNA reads TGCGCCAGCAGCTTGGCCTCTTCGGGCCCAACTGAAGCTTTCTTT.

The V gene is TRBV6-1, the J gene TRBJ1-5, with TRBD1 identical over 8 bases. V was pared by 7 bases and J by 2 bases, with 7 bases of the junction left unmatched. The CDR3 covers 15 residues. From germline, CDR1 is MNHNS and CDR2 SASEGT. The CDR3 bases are TGTGCCAGCACCCTAGGACAGGGTCGCAATCAGCCCCAGCATTTT. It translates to CASTLGQGRNQPQHF.

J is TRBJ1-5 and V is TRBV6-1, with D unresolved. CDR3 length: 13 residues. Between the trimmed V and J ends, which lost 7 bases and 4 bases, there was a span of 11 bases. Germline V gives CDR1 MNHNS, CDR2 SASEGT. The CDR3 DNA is TGTGCCAGCACTAGCCAGGCGAATCAGCCCCAGCATTTT. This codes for CASTSQANQPQHF.

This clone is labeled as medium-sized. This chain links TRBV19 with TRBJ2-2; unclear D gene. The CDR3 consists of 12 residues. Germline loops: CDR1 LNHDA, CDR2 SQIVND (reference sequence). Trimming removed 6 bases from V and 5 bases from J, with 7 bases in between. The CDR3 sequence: CASRRRTGELFF. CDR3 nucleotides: TGTGCCAGTAGACGTAGGACCGGGGAGCTGTTTTTT.

The CDR3: CASSIEEATYGYTF. The CDR3 DNA reads TGTGCCAGTAGTATAGAGGAGGCCACCTATGGCTACACCTTC. The chain couples TRBV19 to TRBJ1-2; unclear D gene. V was trimmed by 0 bases and J by 4 bases, leaving 9 bases between them. This CDR3 comprises 14 residues. Per the germline V gene, CDR1 is LNHDA and CDR2 is SQIVND (reference sequence).

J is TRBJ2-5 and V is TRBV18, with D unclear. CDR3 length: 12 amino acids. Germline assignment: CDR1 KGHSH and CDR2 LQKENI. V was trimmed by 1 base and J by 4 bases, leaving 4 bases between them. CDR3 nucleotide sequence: TGTGCCAGCTCACCACGTCGAGAGACCCAGTACTTC. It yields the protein CASSPRRETQYF.

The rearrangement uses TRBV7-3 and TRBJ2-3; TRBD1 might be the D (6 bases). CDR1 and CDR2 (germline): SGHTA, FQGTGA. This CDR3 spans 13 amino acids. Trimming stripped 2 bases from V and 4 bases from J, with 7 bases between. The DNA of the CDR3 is TGTGCCAGCAGCTTAGGGGGCCCAGATACGCAGTATTTT. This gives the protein CASSLGGPDTQYF.

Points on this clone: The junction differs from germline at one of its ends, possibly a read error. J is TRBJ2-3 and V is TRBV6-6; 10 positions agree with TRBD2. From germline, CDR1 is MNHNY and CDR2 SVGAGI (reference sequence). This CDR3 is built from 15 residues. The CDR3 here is CASSYASGSTDTQYF. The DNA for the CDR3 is TGTGCCAGCAGTTATGCTAGCGGGAGCACGGATACGCAGTATTTT.

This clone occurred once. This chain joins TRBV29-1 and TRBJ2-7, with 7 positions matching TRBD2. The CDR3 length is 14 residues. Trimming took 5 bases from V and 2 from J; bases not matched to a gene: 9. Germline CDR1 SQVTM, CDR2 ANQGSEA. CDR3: CSVRTTGTTYEQYF. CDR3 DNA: TGCAGCGTTAGGACTACCGGGACTACCTACGAGCAGTACTTC.

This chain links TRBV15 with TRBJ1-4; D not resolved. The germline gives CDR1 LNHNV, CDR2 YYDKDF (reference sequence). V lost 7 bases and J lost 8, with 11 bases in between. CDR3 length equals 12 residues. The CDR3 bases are TGTGCCACCATGAGGGTTAAAGAAAAACTGTTTTTT. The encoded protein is CATMRVKEKLFF.

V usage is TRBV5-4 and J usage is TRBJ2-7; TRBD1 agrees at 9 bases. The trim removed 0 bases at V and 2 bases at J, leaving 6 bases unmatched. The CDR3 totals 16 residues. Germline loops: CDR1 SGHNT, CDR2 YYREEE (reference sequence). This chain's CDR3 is CASSLAGTGSTYEQYF. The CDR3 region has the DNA TGTGCCAGCAGCTTGGCAGGGACAGGGTCCACCTACGAGCAGTACTTC. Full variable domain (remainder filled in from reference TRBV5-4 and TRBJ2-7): ETGVTQSPTHLIKTRGQQVTLRCSSQSGHNTVSWYQQALGQGPQFIFQYYREEENGRGNFPPRFSGLQFPNYSSELNVNALELDDSALYLCASSLAGTGSTYEQYFGPGTRLTVT.

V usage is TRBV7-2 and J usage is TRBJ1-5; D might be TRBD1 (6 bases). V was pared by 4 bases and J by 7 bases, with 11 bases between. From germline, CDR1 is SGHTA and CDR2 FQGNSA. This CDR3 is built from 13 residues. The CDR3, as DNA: TGTGCCAGCAGCTCGGACAGCGGACAGCCCCAGCATTTT. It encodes CASSSDSGQPQHF.

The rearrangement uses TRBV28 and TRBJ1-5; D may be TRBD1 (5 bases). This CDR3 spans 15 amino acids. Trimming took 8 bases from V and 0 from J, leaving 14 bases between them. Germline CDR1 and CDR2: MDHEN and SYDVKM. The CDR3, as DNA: TGTGCCAGCGATTGGGGCCCGGGTAGCAATCAGCCCCAGCATTTT. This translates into CASDWGPGSNQPQHF.

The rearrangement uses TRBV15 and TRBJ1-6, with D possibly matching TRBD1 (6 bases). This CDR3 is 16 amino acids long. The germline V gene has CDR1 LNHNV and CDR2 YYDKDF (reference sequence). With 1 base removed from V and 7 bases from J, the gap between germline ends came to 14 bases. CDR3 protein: CATSRGPRGANSPLHF. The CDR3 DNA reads TGTGCCACCAGCAGAGGACCCCGGGGGGCAAATTCACCCCTCCACTTT.

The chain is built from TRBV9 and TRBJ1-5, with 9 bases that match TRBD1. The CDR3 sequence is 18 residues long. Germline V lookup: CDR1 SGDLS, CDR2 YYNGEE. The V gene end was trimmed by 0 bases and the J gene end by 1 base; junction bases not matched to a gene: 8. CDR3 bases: TGTGCCAGCAGCGTAGATTACAGGGGGCGAAAGAGCAATCAGCCCCAGCATTTT. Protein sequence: CASSVDYRGRKSNQPQHF.

The CDR3 region is CASSLGSLGSKNIQYF. CDR3 nucleotide sequence: TGCGCCAGCAGCTTGGGATCATTGGGGAGCAAAAACATTCAGTACTTC. The chain employs TRBV5-1 and TRBJ2-4, with TRBD2 as a possible D gene (5 bases). Germline CDR1 reads SGHRS; CDR2 reads YFSETQ. V shed 0 bases and J shed 3 bases, with 13 bases lying between them. This CDR3 contains 16 residues. The variable domain in full, completed from reference TRBV5-1 and TRBJ2-4, reads KAGVTQTPRYLIKTRGQQVTLSCSPISGHRSVSWYQQTPGQGLQFLFEYFSETQRNKGNFPGRFSGRQFSNSRSEMNVSTLELGDSALYLCASSLGSLGSKNIQYFGAGTRLSVL.

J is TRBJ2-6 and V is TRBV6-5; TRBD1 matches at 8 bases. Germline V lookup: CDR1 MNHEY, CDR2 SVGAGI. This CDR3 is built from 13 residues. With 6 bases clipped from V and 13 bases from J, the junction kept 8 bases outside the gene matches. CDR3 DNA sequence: TGTGCCAGCAGGACGACAGGGGAGGTTGTCCTGACTTTC. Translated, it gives CASRTTGEVVLTF.

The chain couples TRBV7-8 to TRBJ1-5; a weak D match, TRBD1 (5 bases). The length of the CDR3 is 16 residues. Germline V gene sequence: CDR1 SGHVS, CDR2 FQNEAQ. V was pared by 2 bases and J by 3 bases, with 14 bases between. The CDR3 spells CASSLRQGRFNQPQHF. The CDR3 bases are TGTGCCAGCAGCTTAAGGCAGGGAAGGTTCAATCAGCCCCAGCATTTT.

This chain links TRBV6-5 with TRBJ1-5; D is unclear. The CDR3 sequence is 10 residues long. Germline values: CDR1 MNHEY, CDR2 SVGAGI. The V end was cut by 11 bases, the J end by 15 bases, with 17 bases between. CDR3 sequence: CAPPGFVRHF. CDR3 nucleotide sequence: TGTGCCCCCCCGGGGTTCGTGCGGCATTTT.

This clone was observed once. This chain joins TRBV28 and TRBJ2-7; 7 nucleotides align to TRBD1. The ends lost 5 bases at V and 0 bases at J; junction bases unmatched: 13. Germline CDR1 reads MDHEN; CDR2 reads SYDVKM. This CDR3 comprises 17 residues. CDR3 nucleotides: TGTGCCAGCAGTCGCCAAGAGAAGGACAGGCCCTCCTACGAGCAGTACTTC. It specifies CASSRQEKDRPSYEQYF.

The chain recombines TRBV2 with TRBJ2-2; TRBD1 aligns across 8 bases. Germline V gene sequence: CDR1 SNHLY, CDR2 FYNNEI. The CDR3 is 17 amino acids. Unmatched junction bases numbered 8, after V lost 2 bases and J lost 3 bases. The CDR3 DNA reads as TGTGCCAGCAGTGAATCCAGGGGGCGGGTCGACACCGGGGAGCTGTTTTTT. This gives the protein CASSESRGRVDTGELFF. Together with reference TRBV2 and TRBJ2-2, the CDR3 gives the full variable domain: EPEVTQTPSHQVTQMGQEVILRCVPISNHLYFYWYRQILGQKVEFLVSFYNNEISEKSEIFDDQFSVERPDGSNFTLKIRSTKLEDSAMYFCASSESRGRVDTGELFFGEGSRLTVL.

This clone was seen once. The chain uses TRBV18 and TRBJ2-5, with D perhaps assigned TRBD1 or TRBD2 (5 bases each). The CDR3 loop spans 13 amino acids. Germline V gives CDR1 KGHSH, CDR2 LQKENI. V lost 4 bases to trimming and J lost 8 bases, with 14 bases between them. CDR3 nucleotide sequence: TGTGCCAGCTCACAACGGGACCAGACTACCCAGTACTTC. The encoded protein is CASSQRDQTTQYF.

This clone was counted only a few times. The DNA of the CDR3 is TGTGCCAGCAGTTTATTGGGGGAATGGAACCAGCCCCAGCATTTT. This codes for CASSLLGEWNQPQHF. V gene TRBV28 combines with J gene TRBJ1-5, with D maybe TRBD1 (5 bases). The CDR3 totals 15 residues. In germline, CDR1 is MDHEN, CDR2 SYDVKM. V lost 1 base to trimming and J lost 7 bases, with 14 bases between them. Using reference TRBV28 and TRBJ1-5 for the parts outside the CDR3, the full variable domain is DVKVTQSSRYLVKRTGEKVFLECVQDMDHENMFWYRQDPGLGLRLIYFSYDVKMKEKGDIPEGYSVSREKKERFSLILESASTNQTSMYLCASSLLGEWNQPQHFGDGTRLSIL.

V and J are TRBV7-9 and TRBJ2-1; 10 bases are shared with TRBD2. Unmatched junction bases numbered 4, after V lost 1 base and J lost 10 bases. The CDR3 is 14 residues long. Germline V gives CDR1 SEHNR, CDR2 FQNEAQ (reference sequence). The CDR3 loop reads CASSLGSGGREQFF. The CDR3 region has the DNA TGTGCCAGCAGCTTAGGTAGCGGGGGGAGGGAGCAGTTCTTC.

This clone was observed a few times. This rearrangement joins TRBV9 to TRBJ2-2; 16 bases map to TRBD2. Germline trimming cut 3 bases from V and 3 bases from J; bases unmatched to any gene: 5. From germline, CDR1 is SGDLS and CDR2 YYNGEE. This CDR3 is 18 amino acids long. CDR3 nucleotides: TGTGCCAGCAGCGCTGGGACTAGCGGGGGGGCCCACACCGGGGAGCTGTTTTTT. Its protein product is CASSAGTSGGAHTGELFF. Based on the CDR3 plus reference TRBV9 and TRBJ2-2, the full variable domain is DSGVTQTPKHLITATGQRVTLRCSPRSGDLSVYWYQQSLDQGLQFLIQYYNGEERAKGNILERFSAQQFPDLHSELNLSSLELGDSALYFCASSAGTSGGAHTGELFFGEGSRLTVL.

Here the CDR3 DNA reads TGTGCCACCAGAGGGGACAGGGGTGACCAGCCCCAGCATTTT. Translating it yields CATRGDRGDQPQHF. The rearrangement links TRBV15 to TRBJ1-5; 10 bases are a match to TRBD1. Germline V gives CDR1 LNHNV, CDR2 YYDKDF (reference sequence). The CDR3 is 14 amino acids. V shed 6 bases, J shed 7 bases, and the junction held 6 bases outside the gene matches.

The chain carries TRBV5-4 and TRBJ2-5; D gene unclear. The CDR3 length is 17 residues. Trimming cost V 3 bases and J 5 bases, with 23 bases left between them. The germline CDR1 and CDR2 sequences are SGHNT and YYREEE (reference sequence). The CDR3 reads CASSSPHIGLKWETQYF. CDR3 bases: TGTGCCAGCAGCTCCCCCCACATAGGGTTAAAGTGGGAGACCCAGTACTTC. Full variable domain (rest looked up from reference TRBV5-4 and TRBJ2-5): ETGVTQSPTHLIKTRGQQVTLRCSSQSGHNTVSWYQQALGQGPQFIFQYYREEENGRGNFPPRFSGLQFPNYSSELNVNALELDDSALYLCASSSPHIGLKWETQYFGPGTRLLVL.

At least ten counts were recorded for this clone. CDR3 nucleotide sequence: TGTGCCAGCAGCTTAGATGGGACAGGGGCTTACGAGCAGTACTTC. Protein sequence: CASSLDGTGAYEQYF. J is TRBJ2-7 and V is TRBV13, with TRBD1 identical over 10 bases. Unmatched junction bases numbered 4, after V lost 1 base and J lost 4 bases. The CDR3 extends over 15 amino acids. CDR1 PRHDT and CDR2 FYEKMQ come from the germline V gene (reference sequence). Complete variable domain (other parts from reference TRBV13 and TRBJ2-7): AAGVIQSPRHLIKEKRETATLKCYPIPRHDTVYWYQQGPGQDPQFLISFYEKMQSDKGSIPDRFSAQQFSDYHSELNMSSLELGDSALYFCASSLDGTGAYEQYFGPGTRLTVT.

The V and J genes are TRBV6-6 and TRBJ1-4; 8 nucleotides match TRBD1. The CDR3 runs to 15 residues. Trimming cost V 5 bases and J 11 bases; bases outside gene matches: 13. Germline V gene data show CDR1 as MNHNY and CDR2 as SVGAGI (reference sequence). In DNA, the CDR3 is TGTGCCAGCAGTCCTCAGACAGGGGTTCCCGTGAAACTGTTTTTT. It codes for CASSPQTGVPVKLFF.